This T cell receptor (beta chain) was recovered during a study of T cells in Graves' hyperthyroidism and ophthalmopathy. CDR1 and CDR2 (germline): DFQATT, SNEGSKA (reference sequence). The length of the CDR3 is 15 residues. V was pared by 0 bases and J by 6 bases, with 7 bases of the junction left unmatched. Regions amplified from RNA transcripts were the TCR beta CDR3 regions. The HTBI primer set drove a first-round RT-PCR of the TCR CDR3. One entry per CDR3 protein results from TCRdb running MiXCR on the multiplex PCR reads. Here the sample spans over 550,000 distinct CDR3 sequences, approximately 16% being singletons. This clonotype was detected a few times.

This clonotype was obtained from a young woman with Graves' hyperthyroidism. The gene calls are TRBV20-1 and TRBJ1-5; 8 nucleotides line up with TRBD1. Input material: blood. In DNA, the CDR3 is TGCAGTGCTAGAGATCCAGCAGGGGGCTCTCAGCCCCAGCATTTT. Translated, it gives CSARDPAGGSQPQHF.